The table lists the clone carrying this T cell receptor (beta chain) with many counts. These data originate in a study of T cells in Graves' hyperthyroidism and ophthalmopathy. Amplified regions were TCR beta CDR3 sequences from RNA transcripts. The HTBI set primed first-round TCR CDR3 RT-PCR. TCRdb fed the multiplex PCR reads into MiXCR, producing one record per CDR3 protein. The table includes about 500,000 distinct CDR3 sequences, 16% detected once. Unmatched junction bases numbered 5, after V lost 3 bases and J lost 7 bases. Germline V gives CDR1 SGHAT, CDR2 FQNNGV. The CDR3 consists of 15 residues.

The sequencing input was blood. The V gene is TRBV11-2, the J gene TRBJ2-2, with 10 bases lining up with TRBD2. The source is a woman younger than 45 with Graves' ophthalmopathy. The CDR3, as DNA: TGTGCCAGCAGCTTCCTAGCGGGAGATGTCGGGGAGCTGTTTTTT. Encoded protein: CASSFLAGDVGELFF.